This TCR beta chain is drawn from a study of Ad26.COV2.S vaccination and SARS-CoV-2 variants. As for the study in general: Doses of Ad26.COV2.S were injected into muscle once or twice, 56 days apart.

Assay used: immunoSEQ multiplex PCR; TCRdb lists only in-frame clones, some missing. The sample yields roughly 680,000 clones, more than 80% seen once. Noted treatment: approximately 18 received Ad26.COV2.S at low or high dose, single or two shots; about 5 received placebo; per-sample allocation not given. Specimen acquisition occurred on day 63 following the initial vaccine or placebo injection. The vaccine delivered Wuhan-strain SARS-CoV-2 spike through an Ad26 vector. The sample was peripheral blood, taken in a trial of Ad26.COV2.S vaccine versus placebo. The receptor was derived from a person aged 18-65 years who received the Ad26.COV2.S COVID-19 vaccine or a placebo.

Here the CDR3 reads CASTRTDPYGYTF. The CDR3 DNA is TGTGCCAGTACCCGCACAGACCCCTATGGCTACACCTTC. V usage is TRBV19 and J usage is TRBJ1-2, with D unresolved. CDR3 size: 13 residues. The V end was cut by 7 bases, the J end by 4 bases, with 13 bases between. Germline assignment: CDR1 LNHDA and CDR2 SQIVND (reference sequence).